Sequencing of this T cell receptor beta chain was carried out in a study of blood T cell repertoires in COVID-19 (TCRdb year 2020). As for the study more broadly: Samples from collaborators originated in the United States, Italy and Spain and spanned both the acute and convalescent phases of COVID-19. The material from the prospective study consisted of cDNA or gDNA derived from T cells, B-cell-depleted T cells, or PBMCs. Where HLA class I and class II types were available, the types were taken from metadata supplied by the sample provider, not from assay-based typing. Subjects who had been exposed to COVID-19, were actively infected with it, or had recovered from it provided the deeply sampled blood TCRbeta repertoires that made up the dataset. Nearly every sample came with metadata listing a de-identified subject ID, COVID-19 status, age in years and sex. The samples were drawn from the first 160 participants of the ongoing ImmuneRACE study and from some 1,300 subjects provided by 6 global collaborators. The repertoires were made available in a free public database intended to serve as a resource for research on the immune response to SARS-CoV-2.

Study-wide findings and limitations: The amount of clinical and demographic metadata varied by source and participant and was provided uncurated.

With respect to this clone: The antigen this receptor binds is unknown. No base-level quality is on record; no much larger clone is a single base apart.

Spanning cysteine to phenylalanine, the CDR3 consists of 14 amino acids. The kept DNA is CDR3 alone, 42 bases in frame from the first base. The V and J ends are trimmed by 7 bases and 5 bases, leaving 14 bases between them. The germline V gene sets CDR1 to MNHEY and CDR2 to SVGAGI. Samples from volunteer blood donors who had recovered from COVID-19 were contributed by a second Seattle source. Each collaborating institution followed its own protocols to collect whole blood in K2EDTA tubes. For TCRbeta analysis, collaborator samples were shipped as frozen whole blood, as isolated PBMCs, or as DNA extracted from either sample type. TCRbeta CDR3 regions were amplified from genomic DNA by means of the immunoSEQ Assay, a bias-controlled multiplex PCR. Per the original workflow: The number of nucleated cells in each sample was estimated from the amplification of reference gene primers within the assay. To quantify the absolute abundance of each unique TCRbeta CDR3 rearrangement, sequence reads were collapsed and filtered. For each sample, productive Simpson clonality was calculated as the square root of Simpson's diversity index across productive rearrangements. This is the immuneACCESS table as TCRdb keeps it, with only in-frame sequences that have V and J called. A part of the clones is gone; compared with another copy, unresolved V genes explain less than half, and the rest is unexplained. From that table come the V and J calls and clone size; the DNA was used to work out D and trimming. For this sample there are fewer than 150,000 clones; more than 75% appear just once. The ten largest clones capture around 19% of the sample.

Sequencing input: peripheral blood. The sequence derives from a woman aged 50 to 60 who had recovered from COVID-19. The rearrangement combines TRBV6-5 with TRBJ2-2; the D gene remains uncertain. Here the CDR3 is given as CASTPRTLTGELFF. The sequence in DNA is TGTGCCAGCACCCCCCGAACATTGACCGGGGAGCTGTTTTTT.